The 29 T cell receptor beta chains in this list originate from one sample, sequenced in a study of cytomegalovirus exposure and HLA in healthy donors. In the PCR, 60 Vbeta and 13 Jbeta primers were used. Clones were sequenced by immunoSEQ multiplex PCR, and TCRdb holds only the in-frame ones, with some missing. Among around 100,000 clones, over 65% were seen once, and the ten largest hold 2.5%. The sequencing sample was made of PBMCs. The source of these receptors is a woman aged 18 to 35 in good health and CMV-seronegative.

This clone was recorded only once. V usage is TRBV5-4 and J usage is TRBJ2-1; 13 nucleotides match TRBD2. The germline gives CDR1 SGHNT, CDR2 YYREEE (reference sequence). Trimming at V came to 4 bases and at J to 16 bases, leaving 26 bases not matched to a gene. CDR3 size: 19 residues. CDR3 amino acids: CASSLRLAGGGGTTMSSFF. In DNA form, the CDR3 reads TGTGCCAGCAGCCTAAGACTAGCGGGGGGCGGAGGGACCACAATGAGCAGTTTCTTC.

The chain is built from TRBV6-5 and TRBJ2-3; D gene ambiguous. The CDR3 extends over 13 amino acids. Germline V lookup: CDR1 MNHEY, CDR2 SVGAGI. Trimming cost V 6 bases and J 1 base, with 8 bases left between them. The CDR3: CASSTPGTDTQYF. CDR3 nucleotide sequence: TGTGCCAGCAGCACCCCAGGCACAGATACGCAGTATTTT.

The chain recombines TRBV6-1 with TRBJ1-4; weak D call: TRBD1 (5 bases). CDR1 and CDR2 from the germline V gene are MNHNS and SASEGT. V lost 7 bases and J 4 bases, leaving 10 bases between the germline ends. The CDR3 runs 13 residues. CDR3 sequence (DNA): TGTGCCAGCAAGGGGCTGATTAATGAAAAACTGTTTTTT. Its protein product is CASKGLINEKLFF.

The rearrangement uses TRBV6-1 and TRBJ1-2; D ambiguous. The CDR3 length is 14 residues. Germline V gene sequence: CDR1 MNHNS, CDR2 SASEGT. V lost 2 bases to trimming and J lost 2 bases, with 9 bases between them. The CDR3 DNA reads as TGTGCCAGCAGTGAACCCCAGGTCAACTATGGCTACACCTTC. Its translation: CASSEPQVNYGYTF.

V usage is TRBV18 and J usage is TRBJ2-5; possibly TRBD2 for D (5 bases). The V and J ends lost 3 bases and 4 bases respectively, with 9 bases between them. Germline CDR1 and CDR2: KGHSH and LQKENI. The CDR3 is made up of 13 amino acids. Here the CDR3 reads CASSPLGRETQYF. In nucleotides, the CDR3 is TGTGCCAGCTCACCGTTAGGGAGAGAGACCCAGTACTTC.

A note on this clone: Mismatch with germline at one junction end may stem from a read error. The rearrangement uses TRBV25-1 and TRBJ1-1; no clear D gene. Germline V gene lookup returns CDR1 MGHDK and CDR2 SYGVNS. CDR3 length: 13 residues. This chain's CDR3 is CASRRAPNAEAFF. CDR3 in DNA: TGTGCCAGCCGGAGGGCCCCGAACGCTGAAGCTTTCTTT.

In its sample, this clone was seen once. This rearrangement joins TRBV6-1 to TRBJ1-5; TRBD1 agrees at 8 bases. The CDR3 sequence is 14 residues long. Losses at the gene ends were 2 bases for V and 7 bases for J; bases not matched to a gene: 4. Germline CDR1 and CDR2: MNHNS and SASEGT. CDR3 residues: CASSETGGRQPQHF. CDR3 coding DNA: TGTGCCAGCAGTGAAACAGGGGGAAGGCAGCCCCAGCATTTT.

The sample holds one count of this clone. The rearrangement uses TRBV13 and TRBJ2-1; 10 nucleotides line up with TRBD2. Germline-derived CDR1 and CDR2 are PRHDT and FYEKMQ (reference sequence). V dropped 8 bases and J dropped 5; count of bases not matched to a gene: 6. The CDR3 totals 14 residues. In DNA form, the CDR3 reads TGTGCCAGCCTGGGGCTAGCGGGGGACAATGAGCAGTTCTTC. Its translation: CASLGLAGDNEQFF. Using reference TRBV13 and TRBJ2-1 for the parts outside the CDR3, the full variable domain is AAGVIQSPRHLIKEKRETATLKCYPIPRHDTVYWYQQGPGQDPQFLISFYEKMQSDKGSIPDRFSAQQFSDYHSELNMSSLELGDSALYFCASLGLAGDNEQFFGPGTRLTVL.

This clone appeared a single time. CDR3 sequence reads: CSVQGADTQYF. The CDR3 nucleotides are TGCAGCGTCCAGGGGGCAGATACGCAGTATTTT. V gene TRBV29-1 combines with J gene TRBJ2-3; 7 bases are shared with TRBD1. The ends lost 6 bases at V and 4 bases at J; junction bases unmatched: 1. The germline V gene encodes CDR1 SQVTM and CDR2 ANQGSEA. The CDR3 length is 11 residues.

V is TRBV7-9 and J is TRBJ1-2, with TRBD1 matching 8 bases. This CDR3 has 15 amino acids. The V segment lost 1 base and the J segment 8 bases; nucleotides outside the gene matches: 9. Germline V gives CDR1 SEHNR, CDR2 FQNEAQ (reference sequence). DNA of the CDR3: TGTGCCAGCAGCTTAGTCGCAGGGGGCGCGGAGGGCTACACCTTC. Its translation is CASSLVAGGAEGYTF.

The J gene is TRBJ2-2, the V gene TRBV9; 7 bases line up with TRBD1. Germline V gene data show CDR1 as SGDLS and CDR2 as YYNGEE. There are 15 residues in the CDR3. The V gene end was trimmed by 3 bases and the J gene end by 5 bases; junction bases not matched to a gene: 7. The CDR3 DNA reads TGTGCCAGCAGCGGCACGGGACAGTCAACCGGGGAGCTGTTTTTT. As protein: CASSGTGQSTGELFF.

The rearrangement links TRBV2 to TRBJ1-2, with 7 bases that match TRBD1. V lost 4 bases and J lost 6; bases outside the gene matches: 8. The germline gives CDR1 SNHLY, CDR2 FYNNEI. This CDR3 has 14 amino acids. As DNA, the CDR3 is TGTGCCAGCAGTGGCCTGACAGGGTCAGATGGCTACACCTTC. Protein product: CASSGLTGSDGYTF.

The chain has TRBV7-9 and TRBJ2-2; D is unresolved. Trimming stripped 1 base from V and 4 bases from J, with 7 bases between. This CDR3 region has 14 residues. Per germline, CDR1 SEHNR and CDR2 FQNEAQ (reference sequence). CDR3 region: CASSLGFSTGELFF. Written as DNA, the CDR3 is TGTGCCAGCAGCTTAGGTTTCAGCACCGGGGAGCTGTTTTTT.

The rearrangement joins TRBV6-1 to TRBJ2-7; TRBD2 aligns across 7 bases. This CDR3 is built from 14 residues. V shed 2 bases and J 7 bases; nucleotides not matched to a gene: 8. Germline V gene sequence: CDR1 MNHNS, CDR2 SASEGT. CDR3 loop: CASSERDYRPEQYV. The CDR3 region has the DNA TGTGCCAGCAGTGAAAGGGACTACCGTCCTGAGCAGTACGTC.

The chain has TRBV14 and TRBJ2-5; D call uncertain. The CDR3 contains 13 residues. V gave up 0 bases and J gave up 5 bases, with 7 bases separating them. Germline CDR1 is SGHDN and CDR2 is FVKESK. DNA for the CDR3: TGTGCCAGCAGCCAAGATCTTGTGGAGACCCAGTACTTC. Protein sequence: CASSQDLVETQYF.

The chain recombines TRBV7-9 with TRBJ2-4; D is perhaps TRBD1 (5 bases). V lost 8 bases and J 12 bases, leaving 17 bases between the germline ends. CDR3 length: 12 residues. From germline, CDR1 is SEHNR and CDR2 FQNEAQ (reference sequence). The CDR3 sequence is CASERQGRGQYF. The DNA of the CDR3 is TGTGCCAGCGAGAGGCAGGGAAGGGGTCAGTACTTC. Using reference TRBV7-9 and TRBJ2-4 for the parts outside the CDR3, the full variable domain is DTGVSQNPRHKITKRGQNVTFRCDPISEHNRLYWYRQTLGQGPEFLTYFQNEAQLEKSRLLSDRFSAERPKGSFSTLEIQRTEQGDSAMYLCASERQGRGQYFGAGTRLSVL.

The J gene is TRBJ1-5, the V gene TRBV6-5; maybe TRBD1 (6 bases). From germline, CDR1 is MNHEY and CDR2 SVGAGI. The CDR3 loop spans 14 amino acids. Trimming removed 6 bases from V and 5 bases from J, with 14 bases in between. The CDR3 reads CASSRGAADQPQHF. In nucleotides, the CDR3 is TGTGCCAGCAGCCGGGGGGCGGCGGATCAGCCCCAGCATTTT.

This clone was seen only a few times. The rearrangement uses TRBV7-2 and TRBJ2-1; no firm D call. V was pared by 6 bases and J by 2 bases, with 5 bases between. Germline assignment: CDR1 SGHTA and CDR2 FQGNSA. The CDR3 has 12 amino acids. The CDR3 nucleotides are TGTGCCAGCAGGGGCGCCTACAATGAGCAGTTCTTC. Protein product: CASRGAYNEQFF.

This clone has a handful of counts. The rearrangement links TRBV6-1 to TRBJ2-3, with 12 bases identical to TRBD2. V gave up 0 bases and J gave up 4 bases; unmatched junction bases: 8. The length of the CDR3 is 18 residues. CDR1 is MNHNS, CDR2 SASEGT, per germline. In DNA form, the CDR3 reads TGTGCCAGCAGTGAAGCTCGGACTAGCGGGAACGCCGCAGATACGCAGTATTTT. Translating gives CASSEARTSGNAADTQYF.

CDR3 region: CASSEYRGEETQYF. In nucleotides, the CDR3 is TGTGCCAGCAGTGAATATCGGGGGGAGGAGACCCAGTACTTC. V is TRBV25-1 and J is TRBJ2-5, with 7 bases aligning to TRBD2. This CDR3 is 14 amino acids long. Germline CDR1 and CDR2: MGHDK and SYGVNS. The trim removed 0 bases at V and 5 bases at J, leaving 3 bases unmatched.

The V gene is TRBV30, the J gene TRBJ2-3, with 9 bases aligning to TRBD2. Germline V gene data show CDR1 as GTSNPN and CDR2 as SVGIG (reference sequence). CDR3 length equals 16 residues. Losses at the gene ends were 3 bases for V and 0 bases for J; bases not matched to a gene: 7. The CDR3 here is CAWRASGATSTDTQYF. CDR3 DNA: TGTGCCTGGAGAGCTAGCGGGGCGACTAGCACAGATACGCAGTATTTT.

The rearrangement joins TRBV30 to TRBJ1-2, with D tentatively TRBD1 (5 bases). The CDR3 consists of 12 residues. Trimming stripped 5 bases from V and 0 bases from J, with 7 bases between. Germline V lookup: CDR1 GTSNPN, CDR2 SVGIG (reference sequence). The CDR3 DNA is TGTGCCTGGCAGGGTTCTAACTATGGCTACACCTTC. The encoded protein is CAWQGSNYGYTF. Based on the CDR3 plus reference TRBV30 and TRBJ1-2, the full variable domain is SQTIHQWPATLVQPVGSPLSLECTVEGTSNPNLYWYRQAAGRGLQLLFYSVGIGQISSEVPQNLSASRPQDRQFILSSKKLLLSDSGFYLCAWQGSNYGYTFGSGTRLTVV.

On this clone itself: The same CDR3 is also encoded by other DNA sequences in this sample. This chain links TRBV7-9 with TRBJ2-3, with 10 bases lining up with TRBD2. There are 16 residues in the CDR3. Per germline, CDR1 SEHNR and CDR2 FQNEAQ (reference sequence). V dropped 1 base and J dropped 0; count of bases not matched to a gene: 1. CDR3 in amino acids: CASSLGTSGSTDTQYF. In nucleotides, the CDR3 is TGTGCCAGCAGCTTAGGGACTAGCGGCAGCACAGATACGCAGTATTTT.

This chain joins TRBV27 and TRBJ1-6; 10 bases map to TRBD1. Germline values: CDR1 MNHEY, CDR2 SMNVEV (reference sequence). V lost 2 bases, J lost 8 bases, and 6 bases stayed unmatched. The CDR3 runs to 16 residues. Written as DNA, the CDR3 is TGTGCCAGCAGTTTACCTCGGACAGGGGGGGATTCACCCCTCCACTTT. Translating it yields CASSLPRTGGDSPLHF.

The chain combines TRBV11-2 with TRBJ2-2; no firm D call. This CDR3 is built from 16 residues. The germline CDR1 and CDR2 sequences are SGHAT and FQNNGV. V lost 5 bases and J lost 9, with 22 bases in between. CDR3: CASSAHSRSLLRELFF. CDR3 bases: TGTGCCAGCAGCGCGCATTCTCGTAGTCTCCTCCGGGAGCTGTTTTTT.

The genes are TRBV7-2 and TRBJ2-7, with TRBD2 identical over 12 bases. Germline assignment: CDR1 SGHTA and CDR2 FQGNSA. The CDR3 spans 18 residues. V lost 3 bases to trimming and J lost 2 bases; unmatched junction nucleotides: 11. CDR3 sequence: CASSFLGLAGLRAYEQYF. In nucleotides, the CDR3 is TGTGCCAGCAGCTTTTTAGGACTAGCGGGGTTGAGGGCCTACGAGCAGTACTTC.

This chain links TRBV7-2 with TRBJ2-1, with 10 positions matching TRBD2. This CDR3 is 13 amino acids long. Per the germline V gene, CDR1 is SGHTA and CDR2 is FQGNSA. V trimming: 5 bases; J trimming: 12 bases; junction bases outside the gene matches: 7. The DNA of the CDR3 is TGTGCCAGCAGCATAGGGCCTAGCGGGAGGCAGTTCTTC. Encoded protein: CASSIGPSGRQFF.

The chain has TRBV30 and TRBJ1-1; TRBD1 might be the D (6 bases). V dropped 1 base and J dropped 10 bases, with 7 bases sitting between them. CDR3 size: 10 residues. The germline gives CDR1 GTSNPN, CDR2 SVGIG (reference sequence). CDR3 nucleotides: TGTGCCTGGAGTGAGGACAGAGCTTTCTTT. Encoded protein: CAWSEDRAFF.

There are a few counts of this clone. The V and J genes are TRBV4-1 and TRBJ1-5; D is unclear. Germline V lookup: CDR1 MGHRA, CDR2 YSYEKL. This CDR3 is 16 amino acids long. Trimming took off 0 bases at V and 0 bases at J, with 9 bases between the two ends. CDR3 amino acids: CASSQDPGSSNQPQHF. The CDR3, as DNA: TGCGCCAGCAGCCAAGATCCCGGGAGTAGCAATCAGCCCCAGCATTTT.